The 5 T cell receptor beta chains below all came from one sample that was sequenced in a study of blood T cell repertoires in COVID-19. Here immunoSEQ multiplex PCR was the method, and the copy in TCRdb shows in-frame clones only, minus some. The repertoire has about 29,000 clones, around 74% of them found once; the top ten carry 7% to 8.5%. The sample consisted of peripheral blood. These receptors came from a woman in her 70s with active or convalescent COVID-19.

V is TRBV6-2 or TRBV6-3 and J is TRBJ2-2, with 7 bases lining up with TRBD1. Germline values: CDR1 MNHEY, CDR2 SVGEGT. The CDR3 extends over 15 amino acids. V shed 2 bases, J shed 6 bases, and the junction held 6 bases outside the gene matches. The CDR3 here is CASSYRAGGAGELFF. Written as DNA, the CDR3 is TGTGCCAGCAGTTACCGGGCAGGGGGTGCCGGGGAGCTGTTTTTT.

This chain connects TRBV6-2 or TRBV6-3 to TRBJ2-7, with 11 bases that match TRBD2. After removal of 4 bases from V and 3 bases from J, the junction contained 8 bases not matched to a gene. CDR3 length equals 16 residues. The germline V gene has CDR1 MNHEY and CDR2 SVGEGT. The CDR3 spells CASSSPTSGRGYEQYF. The CDR3 DNA is TGTGCCAGCAGTTCCCCTACTAGCGGGAGAGGCTACGAGCAGTACTTC.

V is TRBV28 and J is TRBJ2-7, with 8 bases fitting TRBD2. The length of the CDR3 is 15 residues. Germline V CDR1 and CDR2: MDHEN, SYDVKM. V shed 5 bases and J 3 bases; nucleotides not matched to a gene: 9. The CDR3 DNA is TGTGCCAGCAGTCCTACCTCGGGGGGGCTCTACGAGCAGTACTTC. Translation gives CASSPTSGGLYEQYF.

V usage is TRBV7-8 and J usage is TRBJ1-2; TRBD1 matches 12 bases. V gave up 0 bases and J gave up 4 bases; unmatched junction bases: 3. In germline, CDR1 is SGHVS, CDR2 FQNEAQ. The CDR3 is 16 residues long. In DNA, the CDR3 is TGTGCCAGCAGCTTAGCAGGGACAGGGGGCATCTATGGCTACACCTTC. Amino acid sequence: CASSLAGTGGIYGYTF.

The CDR3 reads CASKTASGNTIYF. In DNA, the CDR3 is TGTGCCAGTAAGACAGCGTCTGGAAACACCATATATTTT. The rearrangement links TRBV19 to TRBJ1-3, with a weak D call TRBD1 (5 bases). V shed 7 bases and J shed 1 base, with 8 bases lying between them. The CDR3 covers 13 residues. Per germline, CDR1 LNHDA and CDR2 SQIVND (reference sequence).